The T cell receptor beta chain under discussion was sequenced for a study of shared clonotypes between healthy human individuals (TCRdb year 2020). Notes on the research overall: A few men and a couple of women, aged 18 to 49 years, made up the cohort. Between about 0.85 and 8.9 billion PBMCs per donor were obtained by leukapheresis. For each donor, three plates each were used for CD4 naive and CD4 memory, two plates were used for CD8 naive, and one plate was used for CD8 memory. To increase sequencing depth and limit assay-specific biases, different laboratories used diverse techniques to prepare libraries and sequence TCR repertoires. Blood TCR repertoires of a handful of healthy adults were deeply sequenced to estimate repertoire size and the extent of clonotype sharing between individuals.

CDR3 length: 13 amino acids, cysteine to phenylalanine. CDR3 DNA is the only sequence kept; it has 39 bases, read in frame from the first base. From V the trimming removes 4 bases and from J it removes 2 bases, while the gene matches leave 3 bases of the junction unaccounted for. For CDR1 and CDR2, the germline V gene lists SGHRS and YFSETQ. A word on this clone: There is no known antigen for this receptor. Base-call qualities are not available, and no considerably larger clone is one nucleotide away.

Donors were healthy HIV-negative adults with no recently reported acute infections or vaccinations. All donors were Caucasian adults living in Nashville, Tennessee, USA. CD4+ T cells were enriched by magnetic negative selection, after which naive cells were positively selected on CD45RA and the negative fraction was taken as the memory subset. Blood was collected by leukapheresis, and PBMCs were isolated by Ficoll-Histopaque density gradient centrifugation and then cryopreserved in liquid nitrogen vapor phase. Purity and quantity of every magnetically sorted T cell population were checked by analytical flow cytometry. Each sorted fraction had its genomic DNA isolated and then quantified by UV absorbance on a Nanodrop 2000c. Using the deep immunoSEQ assay, multiplex PCR amplified TCR CDR3 regions from genomic DNA. For each cell subset, the extracted genomic DNA was distributed evenly across all wells of several immunoSEQ 96-well plates, and each plate served as one replicate. For sorted subsets, approximately 210 ng of genomic DNA, equivalent to 25,000 to 35,000 T cell genomes, went into each replicate PCR. Purified libraries were measured with a Qubit 3.0 fluorometer, size-checked on a Bioanalyzer 2100, and measured again with the KAPA Library Quantification kit. Every immunoSEQ 96-well plate was sequenced on a dedicated single-read 150-cycle Illumina NextSeq 550 flow cell. In the source study's methods: Because the immunoSEQ output included only junctional sequences and no quality scores, the filtering could not be the same as the filtering used for full-length reads. To assign V/J genes and CDR3, sequences were annotated using PyIR, a Python wrapper for IgBLAST v1.9, with IMGT germline references. Reads with weak V/J assignments (E-value above 1e-6), missing CDR3, stop codons, out-of-frame junctions, or ambiguous translated residues were removed. V3J clonotypes were defined as sequences sharing an identical inferred V gene, J gene, and CDR3 amino acid sequence. Percentage overlap between repertoires was calculated by dividing the number of shared unique clonotypes by the size of the smaller repertoire. Repertoire richness was assessed with RTK rarefaction, the Chao1 estimator, and Recon v2.1 estimates of unobserved clonotypes. Generation probabilities for all TCRbeta clonotypes obtained by the gDNA method from several donors were computed using OLGA. TCRdb took over this immuneACCESS table, retaining in-frame rearrangements with V and J assigned. Such tables are incomplete; in checked studies, under half of the missing clones stem from an unresolved V gene, and the remainder is unexplained. V, J and clone size were drawn from that table, and D and trimming were deduced from the DNA. This sample gives some 2,000,000 clones in total; nearly 97% of them show up just once. Of the sample, approximately 0.13% is held by the ten largest clones.

Overall study results and their limits: Naive subsets generally had larger estimated clonotype richness than memory subsets did. Because the study included only a small number of donors, the genetic and exposure-history diversity represented was limited. Compared with non-shared clonotypes, clonotypes shared by all four sorted-subset donors had higher generation probabilities. Across a few donors, about 4.5% of naive CD4, around 3.5% of naive CD8, roughly 2.3% of memory CD4, and 0.4% of memory CD8 clonotypes were shared. Only blood was sampled, and tissue TCR repertoires likely differ from those in blood. Pairwise subsampling led to the expectation that sequencing depth would affect the degree of clonotype sharing among donors. Rarefaction of sorted-subset datasets indicated incomplete sequencing despite the large sequencing depth.

The specimen sequenced was naive CD4+ T cells sorted from blood. The cell subset or site tag for this specimen amounts to: CD45RA+ positively selected. This receptor was taken from a man younger than 35 in good health. The chain joins TRBV5-1 to TRBJ2-7; 7 bases in between match TRBD1. The DNA is TGCGCCAGCAGCGCAGGACAGGCCTACGAGCAGTACTTC. The resulting protein is CASSAGQAYEQYF.